The rows below give T cell receptor beta chains drawn from one sample of a study of shared clonotypes between healthy human individuals. Data came from immunoSEQ multiplex PCR; TCRdb stores just in-frame clones and leaves some out. The sample includes roughly 1 million clones, about 70% of them seen just once. The sequenced material came from memory CD4+ T cells sorted from blood. The receptors here all came from a man aged 18 to 30 in good health. Each CDR3 is given with its conserved first and last residue. D genes are given only for firm matches. Some rows have no size entry. The others give once, few or many, or a class for an expanded clone.

NA,TRBV10-3,NA,TRBJ2-3,TGTGCCATCAGTGAGTCTCGGGCAGATACGCAGTATTTT,CAISESRADTQYF
NA,TRBV6-1,NA,TRBJ2-2,TGTGCCAGCCTACGGTCAGGGGCGAACACCGGGGAGCTGTTTTTT,CASLRSGANTGELFF
NA,TRBV11-2,NA,TRBJ2-1,TGTGCCAGCAGCTTAGGGGGACGGAATGAGCAGTTCTTC,CASSLGGRNEQFF
NA,TRBV15,NA,TRBJ2-7,TGTGCCACCAGCAGAGATCCGGGTTACGAGCAGTACTTC,CATSRDPGYEQYF
NA,TRBV9,NA,TRBJ2-2,TGTGCCAGCAGCGTAGGTGAGGGAAACACCGGGGAGCTGTTTTTT,CASSVGEGNTGELFF
NA,TRBV18,NA,TRBJ1-4,TGTGCCAGCTCACGAAGTTTGCCAGGGACCTCAACTAATGAAAAACTGTTTTTT,CASSRSLPGTSTNEKLFF
NA,TRBV10-3,TRBD1,TRBJ1-1,TGTGCCATCAGTGCGGGACAGGGGATTGAAGCTTTCTTT,CAISAGQGIEAFF
NA,TRBV11-2,NA,TRBJ2-1,TGTGCCAGCAGCCAAAACCGGGACTTGTCGGAGTTCTTC,CASSQNRDLSEFF
NA,TRBV11-2,TRBD1,TRBJ2-7,TGTGCCAGCAGGGACAGGGCCGAGCAGTACTTC,CASRDRAEQYF
NA,TRBV5-1,NA,TRBJ2-1,TGCGCCAGCAGCTTGGAGACAGGAATCCGCTCCCATGAGCAGTTCTTC,CASSLETGIRSHEQFF
NA,TRBV30,NA,TRBJ1-5,TGTGCCTGGAGCGGCGGGGGGGTTAATCAGCCCCAGCATTTT,CAWSGGGVNQPQHF
NA,TRBV6-1,NA,TRBJ1-2,TGTGCCAGCAGTCCGTTGAACACGGGTGGCTACACCTTC,CASSPLNTGGYTF
NA,TRBV18,NA,TRBJ2-2,TGTGCCAGCTCAGTTCAGGGATCCGGGGAGCTGTTTTTT,CASSVQGSGELFF
NA,TRBV9,NA,TRBJ1-1,TGTGCCAGCAGCGTCGCCCCTGGGGGACCGAACACTGAAGCTTTCTTT,CASSVAPGGPNTEAFF
NA,TRBV5-6,TRBD2,TRBJ2-1,TGTGCCAGCAGCCTGGGGACGGGGACTAGCGGGAGGTACAATGAGCAGTTCTTC,CASSLGTGTSGRYNEQFF
NA,TRBV5-1,NA,TRBJ2-3,TGCGCCAGCAGCTTGGGTCTAGCCGCAGATACGCAGTATTTT,CASSLGLAADTQYF
NA,TRBV10-3,NA,TRBJ2-1,TGTGCCATCCTAATCTACAATGAGCAGTTCTTC,CAILIYNEQFF
few,TRBV7-8,TRBD1,TRBJ2-1,TGTGCCAGCAGCTCGCAGGGGGCAATTTACAATGAGCAGTTCTTC,CASSSQGAIYNEQFF
NA,TRBV5-8,NA,TRBJ1-1,TGTGCCAGCAGCAAAGCCGGGGTAACGTCGATGAACACTGAAGCTTTCTTT,CASSKAGVTSMNTEAFF
NA,TRBV15,NA,TRBJ2-7,TGTGCCACCAGCAGAGATTCTTCCCTCCTAACCTACGAGCAGTACTTC,CATSRDSSLLTYEQYF
NA,TRBV4-1,TRBD2,TRBJ2-5,TGCGCCAGCAGTACTAGCGGGGGGATCCAAGAGACCCAGTACTTC,CASSTSGGIQETQYF
few,TRBV19,NA,TRBJ2-4,TGTGCCAGTAACGCGGCCAGGGAGAAGGTCAGAAACATTCAGTACTTC,CASNAAREKVRNIQYF
few,TRBV11-2,NA,TRBJ1-1,TGTGCCAGCAGCTTAGATCTACCGGAGGCGAACACTGAAGCTTTCTTT,CASSLDLPEANTEAFF
NA,TRBV28,TRBD2,TRBJ2-5,TGTGCCAGCAGACATTCTGCGGGGGTAGAGACCCAGTACTTC,CASRHSAGVETQYF
few,TRBV9,NA,TRBJ2-3,TGTGCCAGCAGCGTAGGGCCCCCGGATACGCAGTATTTT,CASSVGPPDTQYF
NA,TRBV6-5,NA,TRBJ2-7,TGTGCCAGCAGTCCCCATACAGGGACCTACGAGCAGTACTTC,CASSPHTGTYEQYF
NA,TRBV7-9,TRBD2,TRBJ2-5,TGTGCCAGCAGCATTTTAGCGGGAGAGACCCAGTACTTC,CASSILAGETQYF
few,TRBV4-2,TRBD1,TRBJ1-6,TGTGCCAGCAGCCCTCGGCAGGGGGCCGGGAAATCACCCCTCCACTTT,CASSPRQGAGKSPLHF
NA,TRBV2,TRBD2,TRBJ2-7,TGTGCCGGGGGACTAGCGGGACCCGAGCAGTACTTC,CAGGLAGPEQYF
once,TRBV28,NA,TRBJ2-7,TGTGCCAGCACCCCGTCGGGCCTCAGGGACGAGCAGTACTTC,CASTPSGLRDEQYF
NA,TRBV15,NA,TRBJ1-2,TGTGCCACCAGCAGAGATCTCTCGGCAGCAGCTAACTATGGCTACACCTTC,CATSRDLSAAANYGYTF
NA,TRBV7-9,NA,TRBJ2-3,TGTGCCAGCAGCTTCTCGGAATCGCAGTATTTT,CASSFSESQYF
NA,TRBV14,TRBD1,TRBJ2-5,TGTGCCAGCAGCCAATCCACAGGGGGCCTGGAGACCCAGTACTTC,CASSQSTGGLETQYF
NA,TRBV6-1,TRBD1,TRBJ2-1,TGTGCCAGCAGTGAGAGACTAACTGGGACAGGGCTGGGCAATGAGCAGTTCTTC,CASSERLTGTGLGNEQFF
NA,TRBV19,NA,TRBJ1-5,TGTGCCAGTAGTCAGCAGGGAGGCAATCAGCCCCAGCATTTT,CASSQQGGNQPQHF
NA,TRBV5-1,TRBD2,TRBJ2-1,TGCGCCAGCAGCTTGGCGGCTAGCGGCTACAATGAGCAGTTCTTC,CASSLAASGYNEQFF
NA,TRBV27,NA,TRBJ1-2,TGTGCCAGCAGTGTAGAGGGACGGCGGGGCTACACCTTC,CASSVEGRRGYTF
NA,TRBV18,NA,TRBJ1-5,TGTGCCAGCTCACCACCGTCCGGGCCCCAGCATTTT,CASSPPSGPQHF
few,TRBV5-4,TRBD1,TRBJ2-7,TGTGCCAGCAGCCCGCCGGACAGGGTCGAGCAGTACTTC,CASSPPDRVEQYF
NA,TRBV5-1,NA,TRBJ1-2,TGCGCCAGCAGCTTGGAAGGCTCTAACTATGGCTACACCTTC,CASSLEGSNYGYTF
few,TRBV5-6,TRBD1,TRBJ1-4,TGTGCCAGCAGTCCCACAGGGGAGGGAACTAATGAAAAACTGTTTTTT,CASSPTGEGTNEKLFF
NA,TRBV18,NA,TRBJ1-2,TGTGCCAGCTCACCTAACAGGGATCCTAACTATGGCTACACCTTC,CASSPNRDPNYGYTF
NA,TRBV2,NA,TRBJ1-2,TGTGCCAGCAAGGGGATCTCCTATGGCTACACCTTC,CASKGISYGYTF
NA,TRBV5-1,TRBD2,TRBJ2-7,TGCGCCAGCAGTGAAACAACTAGCGGGATCTACGAGCAGTACTTC,CASSETTSGIYEQYF
few,TRBV28,NA,TRBJ1-2,TGTGCCAGCAGTAAGCAAAACAGGGTTTATGGCTACACCTTC,CASSKQNRVYGYTF
NA,TRBV7-9,NA,TRBJ2-3,TGTGCCAGCAGCTTAGCAACTAGCAGAGACACAGATACGCAGTATTTT,CASSLATSRDTDTQYF
few,TRBV5-4,NA,TRBJ1-2,TGTGCCAGCAGCCCAGGCAGGGTTAGTGGCTACACCTTC,CASSPGRVSGYTF
once,TRBV6-6,TRBD1,TRBJ1-1,TGTGCCAGCAGCCCGACAGGGGCAGGAACTGAAGCTTTCTTT,CASSPTGAGTEAFF
NA,TRBV30,NA,TRBJ2-4,TGTGCCTGGAGTGCGATGACCCTAGCCAAAAACATTCAGTACTTC,CAWSAMTLAKNIQYF
few,TRBV2,NA,TRBJ1-4,TGTGCCAGCTCGGGACGGGGTAATGAAAAACTGTTTTTT,CASSGRGNEKLFF
NA,TRBV28,NA,TRBJ1-5,TGTGCCAGCAGTACCGGGACAACTAACAATCAGCCCCAGCATTTT,CASSTGTTNNQPQHF
NA,TRBV5-4,NA,TRBJ1-6,TGTGCCAGCAGCTTGTCCGGGACGGGGAATTCACCCCTCCACTTT,CASSLSGTGNSPLHF
once,TRBV19,TRBD2,TRBJ2-1,TGTGCCAGTAGTAAGGGGACTAGCGATGTCCATGAGCAGTTCTTC,CASSKGTSDVHEQFF
once,TRBV5-4,NA,TRBJ2-3,TGTGCCAGCAGCTTGTTAGTTGGTGGCTCCACAGATACGCAGTATTTT,CASSLLVGGSTDTQYF
few,TRBV6-6,NA,TRBJ2-2,TGTGCCAGCACCTTCTTGGGGCCTGACGGGGAGCTGTTTTTT,CASTFLGPDGELFF